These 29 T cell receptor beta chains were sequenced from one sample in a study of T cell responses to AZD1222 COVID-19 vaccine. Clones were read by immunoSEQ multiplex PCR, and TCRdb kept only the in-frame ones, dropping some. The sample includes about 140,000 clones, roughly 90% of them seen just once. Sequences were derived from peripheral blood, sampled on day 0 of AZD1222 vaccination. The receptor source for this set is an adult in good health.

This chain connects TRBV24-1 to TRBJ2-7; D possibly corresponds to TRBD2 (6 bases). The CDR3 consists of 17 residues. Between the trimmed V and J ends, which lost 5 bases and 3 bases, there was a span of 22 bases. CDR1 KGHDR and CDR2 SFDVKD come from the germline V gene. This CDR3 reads CATSGHWWASADYEQYF. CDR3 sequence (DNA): TGTGCCACCAGTGGTCACTGGTGGGCTAGCGCCGACTACGAGCAGTACTTC.

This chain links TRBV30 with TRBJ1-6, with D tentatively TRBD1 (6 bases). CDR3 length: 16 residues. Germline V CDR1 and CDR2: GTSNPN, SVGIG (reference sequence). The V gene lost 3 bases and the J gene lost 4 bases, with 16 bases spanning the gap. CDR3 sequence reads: CAWSDFWGLYNSPLHF. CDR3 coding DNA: TGTGCCTGGAGCGATTTCTGGGGGCTGTATAATTCACCCCTCCACTTT. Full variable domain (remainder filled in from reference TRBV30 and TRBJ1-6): SQTIHQWPATLVQPVGSPLSLECTVEGTSNPNLYWYRQAAGRGLQLLFYSVGIGQISSEVPQNLSASRPQDRQFILSSKKLLLSDSGFYLCAWSDFWGLYNSPLHFGNGTRLTVT.

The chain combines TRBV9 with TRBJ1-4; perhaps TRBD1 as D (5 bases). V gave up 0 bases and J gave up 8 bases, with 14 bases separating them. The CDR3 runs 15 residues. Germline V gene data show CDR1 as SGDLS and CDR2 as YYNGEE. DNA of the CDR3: TGTGCCAGCAGCGTAGGGTCCAGGGTGGGCGAAAAACTGTTTTTT. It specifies CASSVGSRVGEKLFF.

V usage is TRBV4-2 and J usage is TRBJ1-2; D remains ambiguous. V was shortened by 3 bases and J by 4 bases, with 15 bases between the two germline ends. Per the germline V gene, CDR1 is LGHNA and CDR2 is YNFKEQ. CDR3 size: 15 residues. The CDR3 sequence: CASSHTLKPSYGYTF. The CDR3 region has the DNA TGTGCCAGCAGCCATACTCTAAAGCCCTCCTATGGCTACACCTTC.

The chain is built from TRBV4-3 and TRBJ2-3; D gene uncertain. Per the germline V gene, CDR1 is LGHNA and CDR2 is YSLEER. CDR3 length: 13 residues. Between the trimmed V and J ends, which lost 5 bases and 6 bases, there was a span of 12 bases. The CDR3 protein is CASSLRLGDTQYF. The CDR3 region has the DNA TGCGCCAGCAGCTTGCGTCTCGGGGATACGCAGTATTTT.

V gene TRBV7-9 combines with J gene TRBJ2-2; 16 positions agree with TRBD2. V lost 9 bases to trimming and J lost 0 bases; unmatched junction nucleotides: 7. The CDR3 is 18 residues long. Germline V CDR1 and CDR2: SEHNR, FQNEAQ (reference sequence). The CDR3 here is CASGPGLAGGPNTGELFF. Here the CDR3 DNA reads TGTGCCAGTGGCCCGGGACTAGCGGGAGGGCCGAACACCGGGGAGCTGTTTTTT. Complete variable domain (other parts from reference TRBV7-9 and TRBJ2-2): DTGVSQNPRHKITKRGQNVTFRCDPISEHNRLYWYRQTLGQGPEFLTYFQNEAQLEKSRLLSDRFSAERPKGSFSTLEIQRTEQGDSAMYLCASGPGLAGGPNTGELFFGEGSRLTVL.

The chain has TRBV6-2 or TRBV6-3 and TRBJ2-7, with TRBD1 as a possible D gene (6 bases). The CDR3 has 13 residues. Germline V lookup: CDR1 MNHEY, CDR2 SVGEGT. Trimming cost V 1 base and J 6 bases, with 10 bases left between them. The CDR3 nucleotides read TGTGCCAGCAGTTACTACGAAGGGGGCGAGCAGTACTTC. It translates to CASSYYEGGEQYF.

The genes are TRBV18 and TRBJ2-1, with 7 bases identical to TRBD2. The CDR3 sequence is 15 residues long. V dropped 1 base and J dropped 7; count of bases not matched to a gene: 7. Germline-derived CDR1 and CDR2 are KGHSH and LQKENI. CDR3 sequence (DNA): TGTGCCAGCTCACCACGGACGGGGGGTGTGAATGAGCAGTTCTTC. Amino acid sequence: CASSPRTGGVNEQFF.

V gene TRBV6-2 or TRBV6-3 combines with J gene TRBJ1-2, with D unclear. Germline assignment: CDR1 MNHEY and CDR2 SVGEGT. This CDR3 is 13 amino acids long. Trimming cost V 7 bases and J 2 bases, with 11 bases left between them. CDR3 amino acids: CASTPSGNYGYTF. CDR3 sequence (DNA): TGTGCCAGCACCCCCTCGGGGAACTATGGCTACACCTTC.

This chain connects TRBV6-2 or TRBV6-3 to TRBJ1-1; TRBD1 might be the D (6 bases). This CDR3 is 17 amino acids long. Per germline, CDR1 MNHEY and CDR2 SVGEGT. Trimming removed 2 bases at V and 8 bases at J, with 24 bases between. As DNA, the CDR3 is TGTGCCAGCAGTTACCGAATCTCAACAGGGCCCCGAGGGGAAGCTTTCTTT. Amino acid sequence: CASSYRISTGPRGEAFF.

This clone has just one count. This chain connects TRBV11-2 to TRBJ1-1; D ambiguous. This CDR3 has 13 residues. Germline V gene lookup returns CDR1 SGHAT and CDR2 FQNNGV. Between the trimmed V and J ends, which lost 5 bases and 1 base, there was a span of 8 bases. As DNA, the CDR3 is TGTGCCAGCAGCGCAAACAGGAACACTGAAGCTTTCTTT. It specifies CASSANRNTEAFF.

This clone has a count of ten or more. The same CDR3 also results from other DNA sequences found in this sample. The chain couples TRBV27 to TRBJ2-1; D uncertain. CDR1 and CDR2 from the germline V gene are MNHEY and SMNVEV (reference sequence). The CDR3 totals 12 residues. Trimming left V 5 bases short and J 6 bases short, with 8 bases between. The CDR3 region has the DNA TGTGCCAGCAGTGTGATCGGCAATGAGCAGTTCTTC. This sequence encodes CASSVIGNEQFF.

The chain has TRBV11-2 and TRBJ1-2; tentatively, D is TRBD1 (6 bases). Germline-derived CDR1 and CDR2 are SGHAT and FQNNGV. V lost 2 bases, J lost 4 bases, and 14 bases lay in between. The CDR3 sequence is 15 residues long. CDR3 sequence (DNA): TGTGCCAGCAGCTTAACTGTGACAGGACTCTATGGCTACACCTTC. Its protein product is CASSLTVTGLYGYTF.

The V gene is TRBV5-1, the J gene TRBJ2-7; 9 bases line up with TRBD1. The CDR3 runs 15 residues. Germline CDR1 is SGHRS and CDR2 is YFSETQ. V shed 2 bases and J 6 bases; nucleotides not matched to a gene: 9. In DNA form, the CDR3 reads TGCGCCAGCAGCTTCTACAGGGGGCGCGGTGCCGAGCAGTACTTC. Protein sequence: CASSFYRGRGAEQYF. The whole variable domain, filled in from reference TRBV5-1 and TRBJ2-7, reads KAGVTQTPRYLIKTRGQQVTLSCSPISGHRSVSWYQQTPGQGLQFLFEYFSETQRNKGNFPGRFSGRQFSNSRSEMNVSTLELGDSALYLCASSFYRGRGAEQYFGPGTRLTVT.

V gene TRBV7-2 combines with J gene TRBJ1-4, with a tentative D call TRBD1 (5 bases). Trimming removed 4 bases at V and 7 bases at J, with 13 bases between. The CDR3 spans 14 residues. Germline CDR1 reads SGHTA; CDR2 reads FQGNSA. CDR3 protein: CASSYYGGFEKLFF. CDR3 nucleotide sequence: TGTGCCAGCAGCTATTACGGGGGGTTTGAAAAACTGTTTTTT.

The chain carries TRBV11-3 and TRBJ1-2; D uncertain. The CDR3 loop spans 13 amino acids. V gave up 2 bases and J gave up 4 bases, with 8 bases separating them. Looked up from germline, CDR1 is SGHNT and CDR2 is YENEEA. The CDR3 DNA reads TGTGCCAGCAGCTTAAGGCCGTCCTATGGCTACACCTTC. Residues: CASSLRPSYGYTF.

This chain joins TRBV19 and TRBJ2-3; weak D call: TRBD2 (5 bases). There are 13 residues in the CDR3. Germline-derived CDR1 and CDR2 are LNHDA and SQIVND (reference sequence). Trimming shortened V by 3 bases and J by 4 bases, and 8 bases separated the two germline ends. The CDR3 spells CASSMASPDTQYF. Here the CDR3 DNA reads TGTGCCAGTAGTATGGCTAGCCCAGATACGCAGTATTTT. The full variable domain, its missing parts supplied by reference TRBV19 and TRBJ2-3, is DGGITQSPKYLFRKEGQNVTLSCEQNLNHDAMYWYRQDPGQGLRLIYYSQIVNDFQKGDIAEGYSVSREKKESFPLTVTSAQKNPTAFYLCASSMASPDTQYFGPGTRLTVL.

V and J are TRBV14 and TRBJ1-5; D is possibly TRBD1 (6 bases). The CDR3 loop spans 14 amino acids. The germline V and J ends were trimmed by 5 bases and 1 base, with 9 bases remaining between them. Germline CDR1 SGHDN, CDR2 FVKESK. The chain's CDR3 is CASSEQGSNQPQHF. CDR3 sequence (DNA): TGTGCCAGCAGCGAACAGGGAAGCAATCAGCCCCAGCATTTT.

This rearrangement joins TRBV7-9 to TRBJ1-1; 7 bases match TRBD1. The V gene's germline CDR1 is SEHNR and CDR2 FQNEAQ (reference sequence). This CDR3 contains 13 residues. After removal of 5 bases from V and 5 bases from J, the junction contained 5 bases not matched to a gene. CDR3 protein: CASSPGQATEAFF. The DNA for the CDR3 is TGTGCCAGCAGCCCCGGACAGGCTACTGAAGCTTTCTTT.

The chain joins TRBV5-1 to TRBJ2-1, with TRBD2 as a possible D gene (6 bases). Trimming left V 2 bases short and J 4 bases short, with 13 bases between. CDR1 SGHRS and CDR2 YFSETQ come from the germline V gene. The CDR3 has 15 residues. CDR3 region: CASSFRDSGYNEQFF. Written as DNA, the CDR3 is TGCGCCAGCAGCTTCCGGGACTCAGGGTACAATGAGCAGTTCTTC.

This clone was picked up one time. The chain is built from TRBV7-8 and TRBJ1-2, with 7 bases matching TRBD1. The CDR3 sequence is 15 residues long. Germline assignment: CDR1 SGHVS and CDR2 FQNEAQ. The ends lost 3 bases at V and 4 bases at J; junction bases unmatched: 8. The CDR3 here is CASSFRGRNGYGYTF. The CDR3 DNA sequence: TGTGCCAGCAGCTTTAGGGGGCGGAACGGCTATGGCTACACCTTC.

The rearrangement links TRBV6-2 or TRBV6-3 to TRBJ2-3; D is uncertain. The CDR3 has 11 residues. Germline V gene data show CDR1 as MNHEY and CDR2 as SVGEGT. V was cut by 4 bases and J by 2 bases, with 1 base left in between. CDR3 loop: CASSSTDTQYF. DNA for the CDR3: TGTGCCAGCAGTTCCACAGATACGCAGTATTTT.

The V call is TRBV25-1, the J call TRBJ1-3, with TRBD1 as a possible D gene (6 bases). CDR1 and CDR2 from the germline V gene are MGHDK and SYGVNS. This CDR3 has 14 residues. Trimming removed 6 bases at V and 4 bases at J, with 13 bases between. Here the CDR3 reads CASSLGGVGNTIYF. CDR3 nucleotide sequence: TGTGCCAGCAGCTTAGGGGGAGTCGGAAACACCATATATTTT.

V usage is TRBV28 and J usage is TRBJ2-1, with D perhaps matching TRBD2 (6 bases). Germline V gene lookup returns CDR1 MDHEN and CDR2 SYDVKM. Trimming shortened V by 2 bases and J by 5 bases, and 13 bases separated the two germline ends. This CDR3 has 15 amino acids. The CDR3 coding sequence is TGTGCCAGCAGTTTAGTAGGAGGGGCCCACAATGAGCAGTTCTTC. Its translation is CASSLVGGAHNEQFF.

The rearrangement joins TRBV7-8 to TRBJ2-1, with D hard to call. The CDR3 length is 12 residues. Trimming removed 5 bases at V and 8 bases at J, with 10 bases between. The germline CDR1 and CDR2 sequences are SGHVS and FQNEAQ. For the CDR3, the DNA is TGTGCCAGCAGCACCTTGCAAGATGAGCAGTTCTTC. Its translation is CASSTLQDEQFF.

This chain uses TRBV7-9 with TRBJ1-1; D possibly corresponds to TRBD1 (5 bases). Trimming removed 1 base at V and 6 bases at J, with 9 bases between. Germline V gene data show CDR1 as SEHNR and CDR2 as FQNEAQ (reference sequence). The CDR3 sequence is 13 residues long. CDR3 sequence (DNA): TGTGCCAGCAGCTTAGGTAGGGGTTCTGAAGCTTTCTTT. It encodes CASSLGRGSEAFF.

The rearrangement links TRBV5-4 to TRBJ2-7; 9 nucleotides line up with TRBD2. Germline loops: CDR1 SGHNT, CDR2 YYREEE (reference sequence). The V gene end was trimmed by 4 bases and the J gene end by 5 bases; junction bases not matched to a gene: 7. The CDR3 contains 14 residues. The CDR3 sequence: CASSPGLARNEQYF. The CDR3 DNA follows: TGTGCCAGCAGCCCGGGACTAGCTAGGAACGAGCAGTACTTC.

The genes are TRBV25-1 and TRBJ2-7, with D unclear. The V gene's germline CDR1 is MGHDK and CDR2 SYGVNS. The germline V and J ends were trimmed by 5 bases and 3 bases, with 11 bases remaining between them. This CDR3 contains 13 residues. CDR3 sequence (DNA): TGTGCCAGCAGTCTGGGGAACCTCTACGAGCAGTACTTC. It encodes CASSLGNLYEQYF.

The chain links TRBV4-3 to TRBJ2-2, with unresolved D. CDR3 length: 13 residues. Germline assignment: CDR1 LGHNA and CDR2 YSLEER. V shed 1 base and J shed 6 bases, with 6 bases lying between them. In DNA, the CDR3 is TGCGCCAGCAGCCAAGTGAGTGCCGGGGAGCTGTTTTTT. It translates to CASSQVSAGELFF.